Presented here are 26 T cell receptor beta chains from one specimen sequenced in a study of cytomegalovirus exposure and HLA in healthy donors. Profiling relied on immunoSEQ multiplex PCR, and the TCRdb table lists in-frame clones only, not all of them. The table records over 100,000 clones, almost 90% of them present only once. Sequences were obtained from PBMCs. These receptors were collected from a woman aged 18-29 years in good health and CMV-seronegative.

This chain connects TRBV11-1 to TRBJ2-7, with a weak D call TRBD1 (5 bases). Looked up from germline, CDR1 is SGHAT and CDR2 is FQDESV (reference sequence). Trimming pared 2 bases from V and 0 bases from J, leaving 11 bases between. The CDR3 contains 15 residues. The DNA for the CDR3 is TGTGCCAGCAGCTTAAACAAAGGGGCCTCCTACGAGCAGTACTTC. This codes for CASSLNKGASYEQYF.

The CDR3 sequence: CASSFSGLAAYEQYF. The CDR3 DNA reads TGTGCCAGCAGCTTCTCCGGGCTAGCGGCTTACGAGCAGTACTTC. The chain couples TRBV11-2 to TRBJ2-7; 7 bases fit TRBD2. V lost 3 bases, J lost 4 bases, and 9 bases stayed unmatched. Germline-derived CDR1 and CDR2 are SGHAT and FQNNGV. This CDR3 region has 15 residues.

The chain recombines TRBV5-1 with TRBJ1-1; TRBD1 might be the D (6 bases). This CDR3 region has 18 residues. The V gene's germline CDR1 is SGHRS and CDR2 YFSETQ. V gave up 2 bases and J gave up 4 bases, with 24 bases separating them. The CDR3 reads CASSFHGVGGRGGTEAFF. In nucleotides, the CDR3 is TGCGCCAGCAGCTTCCACGGGGTTGGGGGCAGAGGGGGCACTGAAGCTTTCTTT.

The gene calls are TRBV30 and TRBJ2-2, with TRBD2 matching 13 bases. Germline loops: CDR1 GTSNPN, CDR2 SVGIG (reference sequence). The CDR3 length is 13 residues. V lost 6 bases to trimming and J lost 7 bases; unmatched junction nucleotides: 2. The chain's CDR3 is CACRLAGGGELFF. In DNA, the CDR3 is TGTGCCTGTAGACTAGCGGGGGGCGGGGAGCTGTTTTTT. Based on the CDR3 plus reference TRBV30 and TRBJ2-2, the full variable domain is SQTIHQWPATLVQPVGSPLSLECTVEGTSNPNLYWYRQAAGRGLQLLFYSVGIGQISSEVPQNLSASRPQDRQFILSSKKLLLSDSGFYLCACRLAGGGELFFGEGSRLTVL.

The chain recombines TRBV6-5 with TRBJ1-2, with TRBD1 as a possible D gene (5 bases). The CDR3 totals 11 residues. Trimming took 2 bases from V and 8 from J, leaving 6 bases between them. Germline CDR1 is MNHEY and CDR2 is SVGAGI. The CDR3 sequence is CASSYGGGYTF. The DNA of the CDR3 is TGTGCCAGCAGTTACGGGGGGGGCTACACCTTC.

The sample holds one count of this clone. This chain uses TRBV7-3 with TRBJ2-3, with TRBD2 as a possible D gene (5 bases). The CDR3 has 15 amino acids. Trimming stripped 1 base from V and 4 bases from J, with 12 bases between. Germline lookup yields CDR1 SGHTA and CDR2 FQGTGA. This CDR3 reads CASSLNRGVADTQYF. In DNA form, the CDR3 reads TGTGCCAGCAGCTTAAATCGGGGAGTCGCAGATACGCAGTATTTT.

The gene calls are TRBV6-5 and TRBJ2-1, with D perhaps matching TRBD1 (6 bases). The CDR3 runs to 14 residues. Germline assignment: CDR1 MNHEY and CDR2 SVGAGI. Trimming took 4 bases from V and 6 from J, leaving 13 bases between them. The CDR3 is CASSFLGTSNEQFF. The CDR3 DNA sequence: TGTGCCAGCAGTTTTCTCGGGACAAGCAATGAGCAGTTCTTC.

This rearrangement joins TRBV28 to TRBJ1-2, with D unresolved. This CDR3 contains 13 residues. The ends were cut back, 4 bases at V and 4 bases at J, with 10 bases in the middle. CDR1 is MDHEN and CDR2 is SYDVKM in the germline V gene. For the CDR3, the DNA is TGTGCCAGCAGTTGGGGAGGTTCCTATGGCTACACCTTC. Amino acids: CASSWGGSYGYTF.

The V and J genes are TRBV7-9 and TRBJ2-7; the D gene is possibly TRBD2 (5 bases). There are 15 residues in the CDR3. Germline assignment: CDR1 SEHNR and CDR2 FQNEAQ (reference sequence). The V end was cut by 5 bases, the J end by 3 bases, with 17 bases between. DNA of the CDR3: TGTGCCAGCAGCCCTGCGGGTAATCCCCGCTACGAGCAGTACTTC. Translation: CASSPAGNPRYEQYF.

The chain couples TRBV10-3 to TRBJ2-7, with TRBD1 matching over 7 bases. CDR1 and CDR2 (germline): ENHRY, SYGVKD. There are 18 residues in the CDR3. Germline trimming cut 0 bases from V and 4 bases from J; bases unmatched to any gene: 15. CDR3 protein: CAISESRGQRWGTYEQYF. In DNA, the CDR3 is TGTGCCATCAGTGAGTCTCGGGGACAGAGGTGGGGGACATACGAGCAGTACTTC.

CDR3 bases: TGTGCCTGGAGTGTAAGATGGGGACAGGATCGTAATCAGCCCCAGCATTTT. Amino acids: CAWSVRWGQDRNQPQHF. The chain has TRBV30 and TRBJ1-5, with 8 bases aligning to TRBD1. V dropped 0 bases and J dropped 4; count of bases not matched to a gene: 11. The germline CDR1 and CDR2 sequences are GTSNPN and SVGIG (reference sequence). This CDR3 has 17 amino acids.

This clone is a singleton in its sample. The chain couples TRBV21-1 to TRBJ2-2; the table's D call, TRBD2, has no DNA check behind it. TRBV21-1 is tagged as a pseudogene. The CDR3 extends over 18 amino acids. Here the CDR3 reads CASSKGEPSMTDTGELFF. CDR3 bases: TGTGCCAGCAGCAAAGGGGAGCCTAGTATGACGGACACCGGGGAGCTGTTTTTT.

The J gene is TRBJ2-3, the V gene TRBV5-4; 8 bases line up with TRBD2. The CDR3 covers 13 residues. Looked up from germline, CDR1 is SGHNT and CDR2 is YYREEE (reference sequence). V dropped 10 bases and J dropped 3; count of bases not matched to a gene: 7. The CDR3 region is CAAGRGVTDTQYF. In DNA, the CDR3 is TGTGCCGCCGGGAGGGGTGTTACAGATACGCAGTATTTT.

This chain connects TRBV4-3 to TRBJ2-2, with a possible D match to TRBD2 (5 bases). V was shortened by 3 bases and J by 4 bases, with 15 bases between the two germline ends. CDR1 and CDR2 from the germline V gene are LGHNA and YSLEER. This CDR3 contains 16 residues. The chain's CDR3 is CASSHPPVGGTGELFF. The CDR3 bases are TGCGCCAGCAGCCACCCGCCCGTTGGAGGCACCGGGGAGCTGTTTTTT.

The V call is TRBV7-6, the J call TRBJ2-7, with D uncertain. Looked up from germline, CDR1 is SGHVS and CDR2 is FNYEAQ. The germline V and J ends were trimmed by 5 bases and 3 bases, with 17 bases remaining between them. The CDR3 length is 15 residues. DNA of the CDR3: TGTGCCAGCAGCCCAGAGGTGGCATCTTACTACGAGCAGTACTTC. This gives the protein CASSPEVASYYEQYF.

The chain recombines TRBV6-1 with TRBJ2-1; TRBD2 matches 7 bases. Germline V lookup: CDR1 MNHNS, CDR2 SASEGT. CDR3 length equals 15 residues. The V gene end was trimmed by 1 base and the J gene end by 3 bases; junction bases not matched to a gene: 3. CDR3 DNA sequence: TGTGCCAGCAGTGAAGGTCTAGCGGACTACAATGAGCAGTTCTTC. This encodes CASSEGLADYNEQFF.

CDR3 region: CASSLGGGSYEQYF. In DNA form, the CDR3 reads TGTGCCAGCAGTTTGGGGGGTGGGTCCTACGAGCAGTACTTC. This chain joins TRBV28 and TRBJ2-7; a weak D match, TRBD2 (6 bases). Germline-derived CDR1 and CDR2 are MDHEN and SYDVKM. Trimming took 3 bases from V and 1 from J, leaving 10 bases between them. This CDR3 is 14 amino acids long.

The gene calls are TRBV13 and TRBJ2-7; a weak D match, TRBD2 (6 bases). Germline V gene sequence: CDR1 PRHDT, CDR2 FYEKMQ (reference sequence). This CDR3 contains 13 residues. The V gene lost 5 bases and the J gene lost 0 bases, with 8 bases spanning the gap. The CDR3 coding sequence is TGTGCCAGCAGCATGGGGGGCTCCTACGAGCAGTACTTC. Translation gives CASSMGGSYEQYF. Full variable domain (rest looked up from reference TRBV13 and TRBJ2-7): AAGVIQSPRHLIKEKRETATLKCYPIPRHDTVYWYQQGPGQDPQFLISFYEKMQSDKGSIPDRFSAQQFSDYHSELNMSSLELGDSALYFCASSMGGSYEQYFGPGTRLTVT.

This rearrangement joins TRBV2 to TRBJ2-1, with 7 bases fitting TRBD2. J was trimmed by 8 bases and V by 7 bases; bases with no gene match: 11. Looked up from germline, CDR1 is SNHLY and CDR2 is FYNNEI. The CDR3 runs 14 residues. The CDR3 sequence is CASNLGLNTDEQFF. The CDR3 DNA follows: TGTGCCAGCAATCTGGGACTAAACACGGATGAGCAGTTCTTC. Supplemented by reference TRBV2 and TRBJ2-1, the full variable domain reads EPEVTQTPSHQVTQMGQEVILRCVPISNHLYFYWYRQILGQKVEFLVSFYNNEISEKSEIFDDQFSVERPDGSNFTLKIRSTKLEDSAMYFCASNLGLNTDEQFFGPGTRLTVL.

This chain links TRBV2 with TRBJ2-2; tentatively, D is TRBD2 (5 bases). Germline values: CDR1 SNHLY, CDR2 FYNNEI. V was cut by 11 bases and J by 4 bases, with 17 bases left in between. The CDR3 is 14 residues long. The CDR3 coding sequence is TGTGCCGGTTTAGCGAGAGTGCGCACCGGGGAGCTGTTTTTT. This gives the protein CAGLARVRTGELFF.

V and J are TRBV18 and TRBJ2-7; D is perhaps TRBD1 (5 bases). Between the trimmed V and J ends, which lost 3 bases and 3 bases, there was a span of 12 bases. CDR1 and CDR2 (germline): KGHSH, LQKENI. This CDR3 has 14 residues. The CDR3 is CASSPPAGYYEQYF. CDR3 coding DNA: TGTGCCAGCTCACCCCCAGCAGGGTACTACGAGCAGTACTTC.

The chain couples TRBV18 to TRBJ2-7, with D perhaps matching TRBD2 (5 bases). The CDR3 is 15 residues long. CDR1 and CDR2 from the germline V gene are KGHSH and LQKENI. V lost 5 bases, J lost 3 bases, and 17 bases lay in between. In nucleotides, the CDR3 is TGTGCCAGCTCAAACCATGCTCCAGGACTCTACGAGCAGTACTTC. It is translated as CASSNHAPGLYEQYF.

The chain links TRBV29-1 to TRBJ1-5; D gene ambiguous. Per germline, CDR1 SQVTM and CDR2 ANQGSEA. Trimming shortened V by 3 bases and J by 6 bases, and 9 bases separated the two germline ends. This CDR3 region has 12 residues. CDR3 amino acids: CSVEVAGQPQHF. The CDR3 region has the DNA TGCAGCGTTGAGGTGGCTGGTCAGCCCCAGCATTTT.

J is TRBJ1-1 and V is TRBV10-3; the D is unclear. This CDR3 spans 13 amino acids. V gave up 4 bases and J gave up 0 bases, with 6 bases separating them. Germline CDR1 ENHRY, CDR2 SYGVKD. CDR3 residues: CAISGTVNTEAFF. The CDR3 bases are TGTGCCATCAGTGGCACAGTGAACACTGAAGCTTTCTTT.

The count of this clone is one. CDR3 sequence: CASSPNWGPDTQYF. For the CDR3, the DNA is TGTGCCAGCTCACCAAATTGGGGGCCAGATACGCAGTATTTT. The chain links TRBV18 to TRBJ2-3; maybe TRBD1 (6 bases). Trimming shortened V by 2 bases and J by 4 bases, and 10 bases separated the two germline ends. Germline-derived CDR1 and CDR2 are KGHSH and LQKENI. The CDR3 is made up of 14 amino acids.

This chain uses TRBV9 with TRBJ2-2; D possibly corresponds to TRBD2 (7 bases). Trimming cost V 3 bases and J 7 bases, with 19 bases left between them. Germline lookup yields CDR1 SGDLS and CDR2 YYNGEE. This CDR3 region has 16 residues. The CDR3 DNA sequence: TGTGCCAGCAGCGAGGGCGGGGGCGCATTAGTCGGGGAGCTGTTTTTT. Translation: CASSEGGGALVGELFF.